What follows is one T cell receptor (beta chain) and its context. The CDR3 extends over 15 amino acids. The junction had 11 bases not matched to a gene; V was cut back by 6 bases and J by 4 bases. The V gene's germline CDR1 is MNHEY and CDR2 SMNVEV (reference sequence). This record belongs to a study of blood T cell repertoires in COVID-19. Study information: Researchers got acute and convalescent COVID-19 samples from the United States, Italy and Spain.

Per the original methods: Quantification of nucleated cells was approximated via reference gene primer amplification. Using immunoSEQ multiplex PCR, the repertoire was profiled, and TCRdb retains in-frame clones only, with some absent. The D gene and trimming were derived from the DNA, and the V and J assignments and clone size from that table. Here the sample spans under 300,000 clones, about four fifths being singletons. The V gene is TRBV27, the J gene TRBJ2-5; 7 nucleotides line up with TRBD1. Specimen: peripheral blood. This sequence was found in a man aged 25 to 40 who had recovered from COVID-19. This CDR3 is CASRKDRLGPETQYF. Written as DNA, the CDR3 is TGTGCCAGCAGAAAGGACAGGTTGGGACCAGAGACCCAGTACTTC.